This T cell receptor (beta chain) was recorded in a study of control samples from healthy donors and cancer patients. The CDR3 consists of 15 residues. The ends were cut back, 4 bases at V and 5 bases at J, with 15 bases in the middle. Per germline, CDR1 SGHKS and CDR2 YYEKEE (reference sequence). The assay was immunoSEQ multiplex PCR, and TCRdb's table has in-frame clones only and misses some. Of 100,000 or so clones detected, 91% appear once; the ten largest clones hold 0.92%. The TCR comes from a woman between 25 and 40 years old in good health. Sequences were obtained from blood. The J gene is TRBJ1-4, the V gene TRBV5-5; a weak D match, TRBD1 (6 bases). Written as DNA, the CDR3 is TGTGCCAGCAGCCTGGTGCAGGGGATAAATGAAAAACTGTTTTTT. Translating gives CASSLVQGINEKLFF.